This T cell receptor (beta chain) was sequenced during a study of CD8+CD57+ T cells in acquired aplastic anemia. Germline assignment: CDR1 SGHTA and CDR2 FQGNSA. Trimming took 1 base from V and 3 from J, leaving 10 bases between them. This CDR3 is built from 14 residues. According to the study, genomic DNA was the template for TCR beta VDJ and CDR3 profiling. TCRdb analysed the reads with MiXCR anew, one entry per CDR3 protein. The repertoire holds about 160,000 distinct CDR3 sequences, with about 48% as singletons. For sequencing, patients were chosen who had shown expansion of CD8+CD57+ cells by flow cytometry.

This TCR was sampled from a human donor with aplastic anemia. Sequenced: sorted CD4+, CD8+, or CD8+CD57+ T cells (not recorded which) from PBMCs. V and J are TRBV7-2 and TRBJ2-7; D not resolved. CDR3 sequence (DNA): TGTGCCAGCAGCTTAGGAAAGGGAATCTACGAGCAGTACTTC. This encodes CASSLGKGIYEQYF.